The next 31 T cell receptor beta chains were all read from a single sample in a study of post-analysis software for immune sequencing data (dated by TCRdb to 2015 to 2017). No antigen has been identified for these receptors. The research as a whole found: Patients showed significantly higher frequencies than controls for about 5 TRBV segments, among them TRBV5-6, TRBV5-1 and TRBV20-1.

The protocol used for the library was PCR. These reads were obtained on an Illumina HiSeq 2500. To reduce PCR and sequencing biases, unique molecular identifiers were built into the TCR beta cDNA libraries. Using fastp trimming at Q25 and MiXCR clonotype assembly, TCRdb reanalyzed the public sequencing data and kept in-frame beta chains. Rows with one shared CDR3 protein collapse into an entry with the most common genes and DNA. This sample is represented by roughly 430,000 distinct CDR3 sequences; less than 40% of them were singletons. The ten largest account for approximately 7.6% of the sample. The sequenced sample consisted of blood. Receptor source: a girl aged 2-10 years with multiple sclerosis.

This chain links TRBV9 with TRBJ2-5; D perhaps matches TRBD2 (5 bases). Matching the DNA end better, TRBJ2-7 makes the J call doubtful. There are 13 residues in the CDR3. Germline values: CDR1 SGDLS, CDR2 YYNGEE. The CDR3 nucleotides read TGTGCCAGCAGCGCCGGACTGTTCTACGAGCAGTACTTC. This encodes CASSAGLFYEQYF.

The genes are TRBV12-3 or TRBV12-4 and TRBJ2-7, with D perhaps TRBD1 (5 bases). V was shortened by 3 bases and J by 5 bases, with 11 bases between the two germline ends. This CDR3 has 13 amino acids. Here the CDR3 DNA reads TGTGCCAGCAGTTTTAGGGGTTTCGACGAGCAGTACTTC. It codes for CASSFRGFDEQYF.

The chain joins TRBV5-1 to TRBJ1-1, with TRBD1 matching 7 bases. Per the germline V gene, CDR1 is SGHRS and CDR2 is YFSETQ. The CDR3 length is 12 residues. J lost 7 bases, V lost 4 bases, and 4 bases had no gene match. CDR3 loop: CASSTGVGEAFF. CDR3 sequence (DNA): TGCGCCAGCAGCACAGGGGTGGGTGAAGCTTTCTTT.

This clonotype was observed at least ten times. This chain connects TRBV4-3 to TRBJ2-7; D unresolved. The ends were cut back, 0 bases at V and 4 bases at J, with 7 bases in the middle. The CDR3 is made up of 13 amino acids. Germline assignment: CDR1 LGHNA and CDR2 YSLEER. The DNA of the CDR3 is TGCGCCAGCAGCCAAGAAGAGCCGTACGAGCAGTACTTC. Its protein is CASSQEEPYEQYF.

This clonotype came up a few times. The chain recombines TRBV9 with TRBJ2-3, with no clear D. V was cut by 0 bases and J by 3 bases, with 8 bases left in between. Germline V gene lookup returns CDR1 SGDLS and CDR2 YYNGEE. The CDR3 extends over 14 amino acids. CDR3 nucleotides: TGTGCCAGCAGCGTAGGGGTCGGAACAGATACGCAGTATTTT. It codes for CASSVGVGTDTQYF. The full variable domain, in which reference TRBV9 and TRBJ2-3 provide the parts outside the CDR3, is DSGVTQTPKHLITATGQRVTLRCSPRSGDLSVYWYQQSLDQGLQFLIQYYNGEERAKGNILERFSAQQFPDLHSELNLSSLELGDSALYFCASSVGVGTDTQYFGPGTRLTVL.

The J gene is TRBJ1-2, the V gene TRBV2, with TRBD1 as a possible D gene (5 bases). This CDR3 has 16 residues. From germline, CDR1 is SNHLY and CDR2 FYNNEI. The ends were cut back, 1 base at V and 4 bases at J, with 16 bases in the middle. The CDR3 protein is CASSEGGGTQPYGYTF. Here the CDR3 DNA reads TGTGCCAGCAGTGAAGGGGGGGGGACTCAACCCTATGGCTACACCTTC.

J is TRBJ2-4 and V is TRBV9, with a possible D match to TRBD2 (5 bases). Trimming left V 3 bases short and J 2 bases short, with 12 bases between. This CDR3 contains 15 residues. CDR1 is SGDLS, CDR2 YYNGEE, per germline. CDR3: CASSAHGETKNIQYF. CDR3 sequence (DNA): TGTGCCAGCAGCGCCCACGGGGAAACCAAAAACATTCAGTACTTC.

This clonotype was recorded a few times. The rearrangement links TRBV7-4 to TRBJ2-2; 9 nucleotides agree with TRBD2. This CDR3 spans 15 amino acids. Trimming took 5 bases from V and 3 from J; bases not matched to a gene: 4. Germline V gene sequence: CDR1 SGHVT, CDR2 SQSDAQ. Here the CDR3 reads CASSQLAGDTGELFF. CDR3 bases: TGTGCCAGCAGCCAATTAGCGGGAGACACCGGGGAGCTGTTTTTT.

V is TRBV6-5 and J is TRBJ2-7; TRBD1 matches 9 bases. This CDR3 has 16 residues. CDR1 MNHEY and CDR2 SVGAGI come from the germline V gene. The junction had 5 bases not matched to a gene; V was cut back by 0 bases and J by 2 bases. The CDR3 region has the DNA TGTGCCAGCAGTTACTCCGGGACAGGGATCCCCTACGAGCAGTACTTC. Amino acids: CASSYSGTGIPYEQYF.

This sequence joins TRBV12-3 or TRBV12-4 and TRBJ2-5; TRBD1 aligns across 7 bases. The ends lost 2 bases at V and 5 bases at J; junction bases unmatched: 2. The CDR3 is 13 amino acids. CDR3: CASSLRQGETQYF. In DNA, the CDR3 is TGTGCCAGCAGTTTACGACAGGGTGAGACCCAGTACTTC.

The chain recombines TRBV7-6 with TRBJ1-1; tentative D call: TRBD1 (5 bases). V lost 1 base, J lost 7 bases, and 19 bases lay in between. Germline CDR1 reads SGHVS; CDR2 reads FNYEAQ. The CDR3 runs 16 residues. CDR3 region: CASSLEPTGGAGEAFF. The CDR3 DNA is TGTGCCAGCAGCTTAGAGCCCACGGGCGGGGCAGGTGAAGCTTTCTTT.

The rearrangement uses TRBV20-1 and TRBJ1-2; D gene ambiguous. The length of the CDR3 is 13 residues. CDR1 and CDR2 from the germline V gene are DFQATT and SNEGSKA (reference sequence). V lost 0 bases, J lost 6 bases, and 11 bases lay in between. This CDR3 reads CSARDLTSDGYTF. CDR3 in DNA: TGCAGTGCTAGAGATCTGACGAGCGATGGCTACACCTTC.

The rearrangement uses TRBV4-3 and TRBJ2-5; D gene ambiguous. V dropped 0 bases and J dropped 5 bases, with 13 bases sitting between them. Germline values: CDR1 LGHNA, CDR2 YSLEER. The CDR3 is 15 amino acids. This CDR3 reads CASSQDVAARETQYF. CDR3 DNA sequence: TGCGCCAGCAGCCAAGATGTGGCGGCCCGGGAGACCCAGTACTTC.

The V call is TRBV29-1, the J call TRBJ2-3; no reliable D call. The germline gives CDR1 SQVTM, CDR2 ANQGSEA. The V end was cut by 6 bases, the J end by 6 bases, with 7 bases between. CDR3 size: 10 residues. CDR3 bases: TGCAGCGTATCGAAGGATACGCAGTATTTT. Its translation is CSVSKDTQYF.

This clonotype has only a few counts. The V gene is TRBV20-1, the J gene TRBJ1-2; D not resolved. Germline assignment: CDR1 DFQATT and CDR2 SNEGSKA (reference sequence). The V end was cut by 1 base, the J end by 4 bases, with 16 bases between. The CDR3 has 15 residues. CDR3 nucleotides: TGCAGTGCTAGAGTAGTGCACAGCCGATCCTATGGCTACACCTTC. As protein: CSARVVHSRSYGYTF.

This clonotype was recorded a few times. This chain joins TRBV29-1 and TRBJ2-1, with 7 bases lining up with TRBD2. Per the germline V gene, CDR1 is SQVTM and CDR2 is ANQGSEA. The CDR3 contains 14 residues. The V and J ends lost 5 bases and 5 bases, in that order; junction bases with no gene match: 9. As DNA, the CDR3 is TGCAGCGTTCAAAAAGCGGGGTCCCACAATGAGCAGTTCTTC. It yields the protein CSVQKAGSHNEQFF.

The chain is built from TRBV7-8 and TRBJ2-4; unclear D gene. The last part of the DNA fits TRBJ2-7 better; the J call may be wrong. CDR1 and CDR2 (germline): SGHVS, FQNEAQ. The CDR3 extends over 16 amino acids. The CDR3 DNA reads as TGTGCCAGCAGCTTAAAGGGATTAGGCAGGACGTACGAGCAGTACTTC. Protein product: CASSLKGLGRTYEQYF.

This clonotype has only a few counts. CDR3 amino acids: CASSLGRTGANVLTF. The DNA for the CDR3 is TGTGCCAGCAGCTTGGGCCGAACTGGGGCCAACGTCCTGACTTTC. The genes are TRBV5-4 and TRBJ2-6; D is undetermined. Trimming took off 0 bases at V and 2 bases at J, with 6 bases between the two ends. The germline CDR1 and CDR2 sequences are SGHNT and YYREEE (reference sequence). The CDR3 loop spans 15 amino acids. The variable domain in full, completed from reference TRBV5-4 and TRBJ2-6, reads ETGVTQSPTHLIKTRGQQVTLRCSSQSGHNTVSWYQQALGQGPQFIFQYYREEENGRGNFPPRFSGLQFPNYSSELNVNALELDDSALYLCASSLGRTGANVLTFGAGSRLTVL.

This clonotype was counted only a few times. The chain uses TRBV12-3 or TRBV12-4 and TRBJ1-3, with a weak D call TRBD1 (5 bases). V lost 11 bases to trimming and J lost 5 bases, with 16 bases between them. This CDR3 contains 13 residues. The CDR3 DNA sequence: TGTGCCGATAAGGGCACAGGCCGAAACACCATATATTTT. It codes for CADKGTGRNTIYF.

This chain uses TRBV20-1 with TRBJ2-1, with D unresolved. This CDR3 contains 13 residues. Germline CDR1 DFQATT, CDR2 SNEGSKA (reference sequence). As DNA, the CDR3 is TGCACCTCACTATCCCACTCCTACAATGAGCAGTTCTTC. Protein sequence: CTSLSHSYNEQFF.

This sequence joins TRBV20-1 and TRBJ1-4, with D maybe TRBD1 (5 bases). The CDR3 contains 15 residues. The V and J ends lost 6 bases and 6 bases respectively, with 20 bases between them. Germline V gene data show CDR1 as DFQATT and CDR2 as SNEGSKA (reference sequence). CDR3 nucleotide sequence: TGCAGTGCCCAAAACCTGGGGGGTAATGATGAAAAACTGTTTTTT. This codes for CSAQNLGGNDEKLFF.

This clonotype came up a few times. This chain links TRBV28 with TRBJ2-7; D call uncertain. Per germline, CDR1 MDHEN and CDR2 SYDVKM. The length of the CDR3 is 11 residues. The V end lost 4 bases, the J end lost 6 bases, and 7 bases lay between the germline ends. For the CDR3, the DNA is TGTGCCAGCAGTTCTTGGTCCGAGCAGTACTTC. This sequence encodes CASSSWSEQYF.

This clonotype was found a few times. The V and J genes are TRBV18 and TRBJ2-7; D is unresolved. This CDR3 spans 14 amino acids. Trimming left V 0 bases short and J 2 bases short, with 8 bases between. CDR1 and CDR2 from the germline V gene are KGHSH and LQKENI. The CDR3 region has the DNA TGTGCCAGCTCACCACCGACAAGGGCCTACGAGCAGTACTTC. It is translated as CASSPPTRAYEQYF.

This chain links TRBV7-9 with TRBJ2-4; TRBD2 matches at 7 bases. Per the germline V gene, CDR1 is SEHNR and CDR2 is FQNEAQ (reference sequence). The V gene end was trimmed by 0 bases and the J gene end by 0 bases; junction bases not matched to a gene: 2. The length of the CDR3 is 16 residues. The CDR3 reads CASSLAGGGAKNIQYF. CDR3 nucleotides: TGTGCCAGCAGCTTAGCCGGCGGGGGAGCCAAAAACATTCAGTACTTC.

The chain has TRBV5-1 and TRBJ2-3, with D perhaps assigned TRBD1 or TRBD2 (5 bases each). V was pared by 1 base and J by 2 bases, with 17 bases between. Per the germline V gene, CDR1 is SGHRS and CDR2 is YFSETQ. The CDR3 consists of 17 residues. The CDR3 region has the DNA TGCGCCAGCAGCTTGTGGGGGAAGGGGCTCAACACAGATACGCAGTATTTT. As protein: CASSLWGKGLNTDTQYF.

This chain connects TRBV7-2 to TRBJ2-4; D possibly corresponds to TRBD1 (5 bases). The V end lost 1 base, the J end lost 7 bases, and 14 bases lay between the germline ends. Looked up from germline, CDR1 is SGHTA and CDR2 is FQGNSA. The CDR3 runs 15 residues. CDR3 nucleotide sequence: TGTGCCAGCAGCTTAGGTTGGCAGGGTGGTAACATTCAGTACTTC. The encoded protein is CASSLGWQGGNIQYF.

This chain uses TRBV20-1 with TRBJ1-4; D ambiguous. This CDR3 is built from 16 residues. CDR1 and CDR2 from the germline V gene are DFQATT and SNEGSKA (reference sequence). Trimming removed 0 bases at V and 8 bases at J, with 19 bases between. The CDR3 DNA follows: TGCAGTGCTAGAGATCGGGGTGGTAGAGTTCGGGAAAAACTGTTTTTT. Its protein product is CSARDRGGRVREKLFF.

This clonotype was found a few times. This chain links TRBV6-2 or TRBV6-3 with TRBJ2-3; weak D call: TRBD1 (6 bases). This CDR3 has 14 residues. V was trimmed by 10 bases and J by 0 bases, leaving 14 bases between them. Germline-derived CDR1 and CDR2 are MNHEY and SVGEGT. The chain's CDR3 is CATSYRASTDTQYF. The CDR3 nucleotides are TGTGCCACTTCCTACAGGGCTAGCACAGATACGCAGTATTTT.

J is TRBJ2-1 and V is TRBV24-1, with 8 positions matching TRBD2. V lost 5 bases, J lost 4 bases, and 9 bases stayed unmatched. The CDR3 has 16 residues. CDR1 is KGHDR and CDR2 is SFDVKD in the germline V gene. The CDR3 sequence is CATSGEGGRHYNEQFF. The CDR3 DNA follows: TGTGCCACCAGTGGGGAGGGCGGGAGGCATTACAATGAGCAGTTCTTC.

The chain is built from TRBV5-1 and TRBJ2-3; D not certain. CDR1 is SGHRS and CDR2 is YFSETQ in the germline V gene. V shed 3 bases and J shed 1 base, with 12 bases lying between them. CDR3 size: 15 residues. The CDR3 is CASSSPFGRTDTQYF. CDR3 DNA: TGCGCCAGCAGCTCCCCATTCGGGCGCACAGATACGCAGTATTTT. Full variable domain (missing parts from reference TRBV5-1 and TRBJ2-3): KAGVTQTPRYLIKTRGQQVTLSCSPISGHRSVSWYQQTPGQGLQFLFEYFSETQRNKGNFPGRFSGRQFSNSRSEMNVSTLELGDSALYLCASSSPFGRTDTQYFGPGTRLTVL.

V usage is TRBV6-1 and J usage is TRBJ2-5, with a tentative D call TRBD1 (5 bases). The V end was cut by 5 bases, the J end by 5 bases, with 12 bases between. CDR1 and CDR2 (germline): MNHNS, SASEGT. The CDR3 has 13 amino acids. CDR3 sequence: CASSLQGAETQYF. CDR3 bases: TGTGCCAGCAGTCTCCAGGGTGCCGAGACCCAGTACTTC.